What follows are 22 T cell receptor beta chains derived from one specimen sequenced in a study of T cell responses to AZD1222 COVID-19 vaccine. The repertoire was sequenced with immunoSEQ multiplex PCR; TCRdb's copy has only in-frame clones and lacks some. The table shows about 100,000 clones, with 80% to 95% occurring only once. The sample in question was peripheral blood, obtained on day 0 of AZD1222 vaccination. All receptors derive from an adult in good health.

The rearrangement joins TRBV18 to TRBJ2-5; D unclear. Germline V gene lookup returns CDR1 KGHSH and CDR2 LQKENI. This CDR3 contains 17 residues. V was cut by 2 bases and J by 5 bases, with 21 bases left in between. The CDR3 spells CASSPWEQSAQYETQYF. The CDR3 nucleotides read TGTGCCAGCTCACCATGGGAACAGTCGGCCCAATATGAGACCCAGTACTTC.

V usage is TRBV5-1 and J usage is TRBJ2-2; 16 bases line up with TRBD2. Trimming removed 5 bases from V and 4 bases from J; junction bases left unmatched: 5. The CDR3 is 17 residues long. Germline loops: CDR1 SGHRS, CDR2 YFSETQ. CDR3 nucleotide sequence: TGCGCCAGCAGGCCTGGGACTAGCGGGAGGGTCACCGGGGAGCTGTTTTTT. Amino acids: CASRPGTSGRVTGELFF.

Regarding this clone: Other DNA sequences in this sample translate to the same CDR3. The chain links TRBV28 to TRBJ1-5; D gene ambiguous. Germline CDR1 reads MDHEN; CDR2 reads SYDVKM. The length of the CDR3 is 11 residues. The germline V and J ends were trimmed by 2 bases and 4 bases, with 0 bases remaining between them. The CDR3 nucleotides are TGTGCCAGCAGTTTAAATCAGCCCCAGCATTTT. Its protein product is CASSLNQPQHF.

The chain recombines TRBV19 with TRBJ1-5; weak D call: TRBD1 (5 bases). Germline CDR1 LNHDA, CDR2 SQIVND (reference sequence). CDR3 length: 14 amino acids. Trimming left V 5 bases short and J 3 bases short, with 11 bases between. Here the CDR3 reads CASSRDGYNQPQHF. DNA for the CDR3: TGTGCCAGTAGTCGGGACGGCTACAATCAGCCCCAGCATTTT. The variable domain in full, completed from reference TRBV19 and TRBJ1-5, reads DGGITQSPKYLFRKEGQNVTLSCEQNLNHDAMYWYRQDPGQGLRLIYYSQIVNDFQKGDIAEGYSVSREKKESFPLTVTSAQKNPTAFYLCASSRDGYNQPQHFGDGTRLSIL.

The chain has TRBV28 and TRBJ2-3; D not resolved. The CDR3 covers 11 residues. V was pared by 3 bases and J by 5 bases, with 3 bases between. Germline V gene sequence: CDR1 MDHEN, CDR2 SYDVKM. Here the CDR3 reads CASSFIDTQYF. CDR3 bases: TGTGCCAGCAGTTTTATAGATACGCAGTATTTT.

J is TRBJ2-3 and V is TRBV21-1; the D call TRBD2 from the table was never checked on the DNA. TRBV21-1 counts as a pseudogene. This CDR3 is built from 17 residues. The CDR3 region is CASSKVVLAHSTDTQYF. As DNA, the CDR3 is TGTGCCAGCAGCAAGGTTGTCCTAGCGCATAGCACAGATACGCAGTATTTT.

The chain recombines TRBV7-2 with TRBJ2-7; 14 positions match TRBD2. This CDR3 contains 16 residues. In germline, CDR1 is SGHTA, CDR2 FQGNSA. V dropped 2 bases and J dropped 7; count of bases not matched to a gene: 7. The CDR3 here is CASSLTGLAGVDEQYF. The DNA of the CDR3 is TGTGCCAGCAGCTTAACGGGACTAGCGGGAGTAGATGAGCAGTACTTC.

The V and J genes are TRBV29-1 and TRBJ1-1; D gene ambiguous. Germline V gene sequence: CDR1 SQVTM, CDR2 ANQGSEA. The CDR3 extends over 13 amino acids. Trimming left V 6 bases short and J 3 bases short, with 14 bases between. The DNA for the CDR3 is TGCAGCGTGGGTCGAGGGCCGGACACTGAAGCTTTCTTT. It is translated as CSVGRGPDTEAFF.

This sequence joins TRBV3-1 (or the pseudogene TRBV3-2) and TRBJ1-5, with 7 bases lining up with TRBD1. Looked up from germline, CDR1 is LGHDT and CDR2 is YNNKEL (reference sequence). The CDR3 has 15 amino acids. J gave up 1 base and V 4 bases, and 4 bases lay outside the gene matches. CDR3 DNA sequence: TGTGCCAGCAGCCGTTCGACAGGGAGCAATCAGCCCCAGCATTTT. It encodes CASSRSTGSNQPQHF.

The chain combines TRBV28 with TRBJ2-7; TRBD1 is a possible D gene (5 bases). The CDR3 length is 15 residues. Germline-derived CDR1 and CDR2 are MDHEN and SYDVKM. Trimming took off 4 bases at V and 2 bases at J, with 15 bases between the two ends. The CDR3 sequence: CASSSRVFATYEQYF. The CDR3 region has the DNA TGTGCCAGCAGTTCCAGGGTCTTCGCAACCTACGAGCAGTACTTC.

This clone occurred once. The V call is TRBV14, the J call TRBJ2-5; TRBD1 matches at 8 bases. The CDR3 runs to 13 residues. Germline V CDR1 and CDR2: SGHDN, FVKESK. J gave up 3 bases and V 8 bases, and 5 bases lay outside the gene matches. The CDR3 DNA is TGTGCCAGCCGCAGGGGGCGGAAAGAGACCCAGTACTTC. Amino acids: CASRRGRKETQYF.

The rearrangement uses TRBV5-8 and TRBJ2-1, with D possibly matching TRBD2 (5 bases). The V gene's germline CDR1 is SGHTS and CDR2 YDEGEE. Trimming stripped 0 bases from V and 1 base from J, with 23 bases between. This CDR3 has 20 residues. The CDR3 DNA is TGTGCCAGCAGCTTGGCCGTGGACTCGACTACATGGGGATCCTACAATGAGCAGTTCTTC. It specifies CASSLAVDSTTWGSYNEQFF.

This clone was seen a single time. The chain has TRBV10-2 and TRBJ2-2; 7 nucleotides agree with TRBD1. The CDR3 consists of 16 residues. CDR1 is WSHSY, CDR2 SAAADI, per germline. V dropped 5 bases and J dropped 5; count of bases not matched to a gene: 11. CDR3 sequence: CASSLLAGGKTGELFF. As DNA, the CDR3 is TGCGCCAGCAGTCTGTTGGCAGGGGGTAAGACCGGGGAGCTGTTTTTT.

This chain's CDR3 is CASSEAAGGDTQYF. For the CDR3, the DNA is TGCGCCAGCAGTGAGGCTGCCGGGGGAGATACGCAGTATTTT. The J gene is TRBJ2-3, the V gene TRBV10-1, with a weak D call TRBD2 (6 bases). This CDR3 comprises 14 residues. Trimming left V 2 bases short and J 5 bases short, with 11 bases between. Germline CDR1 and CDR2: WNHNN and SYGVQD (reference sequence).

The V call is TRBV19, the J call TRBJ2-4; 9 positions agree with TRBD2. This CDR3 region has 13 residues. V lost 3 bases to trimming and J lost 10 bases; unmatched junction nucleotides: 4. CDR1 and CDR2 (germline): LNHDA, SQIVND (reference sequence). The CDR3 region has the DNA TGTGCCAGTAGTATGGGGCGGGAGGGAATTCAGTACTTC. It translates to CASSMGREGIQYF.

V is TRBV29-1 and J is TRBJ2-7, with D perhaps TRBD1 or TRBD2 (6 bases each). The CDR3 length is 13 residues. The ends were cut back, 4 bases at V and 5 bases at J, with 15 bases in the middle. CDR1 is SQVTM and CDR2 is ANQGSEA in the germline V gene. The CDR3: CSVGAGEDDEQYF. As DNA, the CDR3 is TGCAGCGTTGGAGCAGGGGAGGATGACGAGCAGTACTTC.

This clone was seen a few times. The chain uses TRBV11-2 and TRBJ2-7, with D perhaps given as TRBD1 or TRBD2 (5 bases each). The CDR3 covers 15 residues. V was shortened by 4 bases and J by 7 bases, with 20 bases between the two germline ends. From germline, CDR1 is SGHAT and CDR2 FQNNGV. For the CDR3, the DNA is TGTGCCAGCAGCTCCCTTCGGGACGGTCTAGGGGAGCAGTACTTC. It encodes CASSSLRDGLGEQYF.

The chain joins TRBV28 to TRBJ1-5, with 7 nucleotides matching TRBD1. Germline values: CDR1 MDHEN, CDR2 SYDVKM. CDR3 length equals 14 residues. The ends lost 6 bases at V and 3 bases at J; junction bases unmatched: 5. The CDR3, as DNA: TGTGCCAGCAGGGGACAGCTACCCAATCAGCCCCAGCATTTT. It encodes CASRGQLPNQPQHF.

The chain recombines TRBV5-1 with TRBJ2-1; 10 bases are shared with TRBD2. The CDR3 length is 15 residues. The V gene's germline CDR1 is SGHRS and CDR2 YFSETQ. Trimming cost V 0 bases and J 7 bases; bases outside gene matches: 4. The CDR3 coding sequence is TGCGCCAGCAGCTTGGTTTCTAGCGGGAGTAATGAGCAGTTCTTC. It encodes CASSLVSSGSNEQFF.

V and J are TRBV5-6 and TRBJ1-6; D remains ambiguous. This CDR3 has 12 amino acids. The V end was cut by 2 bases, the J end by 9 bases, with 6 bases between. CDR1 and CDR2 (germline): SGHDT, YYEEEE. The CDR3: CASSLNGSPLHF. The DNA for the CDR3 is TGTGCCAGCAGCTTAAATGGTTCACCCCTCCACTTT.

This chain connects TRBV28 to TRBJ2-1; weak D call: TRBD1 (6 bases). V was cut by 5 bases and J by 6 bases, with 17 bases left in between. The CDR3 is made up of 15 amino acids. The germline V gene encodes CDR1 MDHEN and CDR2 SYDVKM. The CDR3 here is CASSRRIQGPNEQFF. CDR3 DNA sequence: TGTGCCAGCAGTCGTAGGATACAGGGACCCAATGAGCAGTTCTTC. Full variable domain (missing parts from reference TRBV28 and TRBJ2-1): DVKVTQSSRYLVKRTGEKVFLECVQDMDHENMFWYRQDPGLGLRLIYFSYDVKMKEKGDIPEGYSVSREKKERFSLILESASTNQTSMYLCASSRRIQGPNEQFFGPGTRLTVL.

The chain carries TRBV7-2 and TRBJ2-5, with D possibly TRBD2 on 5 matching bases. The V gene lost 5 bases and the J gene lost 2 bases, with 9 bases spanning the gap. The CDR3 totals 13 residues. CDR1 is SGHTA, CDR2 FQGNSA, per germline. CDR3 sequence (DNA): TGTGCCAGCAGCCGAGGGCAGCAAGAGACCCAGTACTTC. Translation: CASSRGQQETQYF.